The 6 T cell receptor beta chains given below trace back to one sample, sequenced in a study of OX40 agonist ivuxolimab in advanced cancers. The protocol used for the library was the immunoSEQ multiplex PCR assay. In TCRdb, the immuneACCESS table is reduced to in-frame sequences with V and J assigned. These tables do not hold every clone; where another copy was compared, an unresolved V gene accounts for under half, and the others remain unexplained. The sample includes roughly 75,000 clones, with roughly nine tenths observed a single time. 0.95% to 1.4% of the sample lies in the top ten. Sequenced material: CD4+ or CD8+ T cells sorted from blood, taken in a trial of the OX40 agonist ivuxolimab. These receptors were collected from an adult with an advanced solid tumor such as melanoma, head and neck, liver or kidney cancer.

V usage is TRBV30 and J usage is TRBJ1-2, with 8 bases matching TRBD1. V lost 3 bases to trimming and J lost 4 bases; unmatched junction nucleotides: 4. The germline gives CDR1 GTSNPN, CDR2 SVGIG (reference sequence). CDR3 length equals 13 residues. The CDR3 is CAWSRTGIYGYTF. Here the CDR3 DNA reads TGTGCCTGGAGCCGGACAGGGATCTATGGCTACACCTTC. Drawing the rest from reference TRBV30 and TRBJ1-2, the complete variable domain is SQTIHQWPATLVQPVGSPLSLECTVEGTSNPNLYWYRQAAGRGLQLLFYSVGIGQISSEVPQNLSASRPQDRQFILSSKKLLLSDSGFYLCAWSRTGIYGYTFGSGTRLTVV.

The chain recombines TRBV19 with TRBJ2-1; TRBD2 matches 7 bases. Losses at the gene ends were 3 bases for V and 4 bases for J; bases not matched to a gene: 6. This CDR3 comprises 15 residues. The germline V gene encodes CDR1 LNHDA and CDR2 SQIVND (reference sequence). The CDR3 reads CASSMGGGAYNEQFF. The CDR3 bases are TGTGCCAGTAGTATGGGGGGAGGGGCTTACAATGAGCAGTTCTTC.

The rearrangement joins TRBV9 to TRBJ2-6, with D possibly being TRBD2 (6 bases). V was cut by 2 bases and J by 1 base, with 7 bases left in between. The CDR3 runs to 15 residues. The germline V gene has CDR1 SGDLS and CDR2 YYNGEE. The CDR3 protein is CASSVGGSGANVLTF. The CDR3, as DNA: TGTGCCAGCAGCGTGGGGGGATCTGGGGCCAACGTCCTGACTTTC.

This clone came up once. The V gene is TRBV2, the J gene TRBJ1-5; 8 bases are shared with TRBD1. The V gene end was trimmed by 8 bases and the J gene end by 1 base; junction bases not matched to a gene: 4. This CDR3 region has 14 residues. Germline V gene lookup returns CDR1 SNHLY and CDR2 FYNNEI. The CDR3 nucleotides read TGTGCCAGCTCCGGGACAGGAAGCAATCAGCCCCAGCATTTT. Its protein product is CASSGTGSNQPQHF.

The chain links TRBV5-6 to TRBJ2-1, with D uncertain. Trimming removed 3 bases at V and 9 bases at J, with 10 bases between. The CDR3 has 12 amino acids. From germline, CDR1 is SGHDT and CDR2 YYEEEE. Here the CDR3 reads CASSSWGREQFF. Written as DNA, the CDR3 is TGTGCCAGCAGCTCGTGGGGTCGTGAGCAGTTCTTC.

This chain connects TRBV18 to TRBJ2-7, with a weak D call TRBD1 (6 bases). Germline lookup yields CDR1 KGHSH and CDR2 LQKENI. The CDR3 spans 13 residues. Trimming took off 5 bases at V and 4 bases at J, with 12 bases between the two ends. This CDR3 is CASSASQGYEQYF. CDR3 in DNA: TGTGCCAGCTCAGCATCACAGGGTTACGAGCAGTACTTC.